A single sample gave rise to the 10 T cell receptor beta chains below, sequenced in a study of T-cell reconstitution after alpha-beta-depleted transplantation in children. The authors prepared the TCRbeta library with unique molecular identifiers. TCRdb processed the PCR reads anew with MiXCR; each CDR3 protein has one entry. This table holds about 610,000 distinct CDR3 sequences, under 12% found once. Sequenced material: PBMCs from the stem cell graft donor, taken from the stem cell graft. These receptors came from a human donor who donated a stem cell graft to a child with acute myeloid leukemia.

The table lists this clonotype with a few counts. CDR3: CASSPGQGAFFATNEKLFF. The CDR3 DNA reads TGTGCCAGCAGCCCTGGACAGGGGGCCTTCTTCGCAACTAATGAAAAACTGTTTTTT. This chain uses TRBV3-1 with TRBJ1-4; 11 positions agree with TRBD1. Unmatched junction bases numbered 10, after V lost 4 bases and J lost 0 bases. CDR3 length: 19 amino acids. CDR1 is LGHDT and CDR2 is YNNKEL in the germline V gene (reference sequence).

This clonotype was observed a few times. The chain links TRBV27 to TRBJ2-5; 8 nucleotides line up with TRBD2. The germline V gene has CDR1 MNHEY and CDR2 SMNVEV (reference sequence). This CDR3 region has 15 residues. The trim removed 6 bases at V and 5 bases at J, leaving 11 bases unmatched. The CDR3 loop is CASRLLLAAEETQYF. The CDR3 nucleotides are TGTGCCAGCAGGCTACTACTAGCGGCGGAGGAGACCCAGTACTTC.

A few counts support this clonotype. The genes are TRBV14 and TRBJ2-1; 7 bases match TRBD2. This CDR3 spans 16 amino acids. In germline, CDR1 is SGHDN, CDR2 FVKESK. Trimming took 5 bases from V and 7 from J; bases not matched to a gene: 14. The chain's CDR3 is CASSSLSGGLGNEQFF. The DNA for the CDR3 is TGTGCCAGCAGCTCGTTATCGGGAGGTTTAGGGAATGAGCAGTTCTTC.

The J gene is TRBJ2-3, the V gene TRBV12-5; D unresolved. CDR1 and CDR2 from the germline V gene are LGHNT and FRNRAP. The CDR3 runs 11 residues. Trimming removed 3 bases from V and 6 bases from J, with 4 bases in between. CDR3 sequence reads: CASGFGDTQYF. The DNA for the CDR3 is TGTGCTAGTGGTTTTGGGGATACGCAGTATTTT.

This clonotype has at least ten counts. V is TRBV12-3 or TRBV12-4 and J is TRBJ2-2; D possibly corresponds to TRBD1 (6 bases). V dropped 1 base and J dropped 4 bases, with 10 bases sitting between them. The CDR3 contains 15 residues. CDR3 protein: CASSLGGLSTGELFF. The CDR3 DNA reads TGTGCCAGCAGTTTAGGGGGGCTAAGCACCGGGGAGCTGTTTTTT.

Many counts were recorded for this clonotype. The rearrangement uses TRBV4-3 and TRBJ1-1, with D uncertain. CDR1 LGHNA and CDR2 YSLEER come from the germline V gene. The CDR3 length is 14 residues. V lost 1 base to trimming and J lost 8 bases, with 14 bases between them. CDR3 amino acids: CASSQVGRRSEAFF. The CDR3 DNA follows: TGCGCCAGCAGCCAAGTGGGCCGACGGTCGGAAGCTTTCTTT.

The chain combines TRBV12-3 or TRBV12-4 with TRBJ2-3; 9 bases fit TRBD2. J was trimmed by 8 bases and V by 5 bases; bases with no gene match: 11. The CDR3 has 15 residues. CDR3 region: CASSTAGGLPSTQYF. The CDR3 coding sequence is TGTGCCAGCAGTACAGCGGGAGGACTACCCTCTACGCAGTATTTT.

This clonotype has ten or more counts. The chain recombines TRBV29-1 with TRBJ2-1, with TRBD2 matching over 9 bases. CDR1 is SQVTM and CDR2 is ANQGSEA in the germline V gene. The V and J ends lost 4 bases and 7 bases, in that order; junction bases with no gene match: 17. The CDR3 spans 17 residues. Written as DNA, the CDR3 is TGCAGCGTTGGTCGGGGGGCGGCGGGAGGGCCTATAAATGAGCAGTTCTTC. Amino acid sequence: CSVGRGAAGGPINEQFF.

In this sample, this clonotype turned up many times. The chain uses TRBV6-5 and TRBJ2-1; 14 positions agree with TRBD2. The CDR3 is 17 amino acids. The V and J ends lost 0 bases and 3 bases, in that order; junction bases with no gene match: 1. The germline V gene has CDR1 MNHEY and CDR2 SVGAGI. The CDR3 DNA reads TGTGCCAGCAGTTACTCGGGACTAGCGGGAGTCTACAATGAGCAGTTCTTC. This codes for CASSYSGLAGVYNEQFF.

This clonotype turned up a few times. This chain links TRBV7-2 with TRBJ1-3; D is possibly TRBD1 (5 bases). CDR1 is SGHTA, CDR2 FQGNSA, per germline. The CDR3 length is 17 residues. Trimming took 1 base from V and 4 from J, leaving 17 bases between them. This chain's CDR3 is CASSLGPGLNSGNTIYF. In DNA, the CDR3 is TGTGCCAGCAGCTTAGGTCCGGGACTTAACTCCGGAAACACCATATATTTT. The whole variable domain, filled in from reference TRBV7-2 and TRBJ1-3, reads GAGVSQSPSNKVTEKGKDVELRCDPISGHTALYWYRQSLGQGLEFLIYFQGNSAPDKSGLPSDRFSAERTGGSVSTLTIQRTQQEDSAVYLCASSLGPGLNSGNTIYFGEGSWLTVV.